The 10 T cell receptor beta chains presented below share a single source sample, sequenced in a study of control samples from healthy donors and cancer patients. The data were produced by immunoSEQ multiplex PCR, yet TCRdb's version contains in-frame clones alone and is incomplete. The sample shows 120,000 or so clones, about nine tenths of them seen only once. What was sequenced was blood. The source is a man aged 40-49 years in good health.

This rearrangement joins TRBV11-2 to TRBJ2-7, with D perhaps TRBD1 (5 bases). The length of the CDR3 is 15 residues. Germline CDR1 SGHAT, CDR2 FQNNGV. Trimming took 0 bases from V and 2 from J, leaving 11 bases between them. CDR3 loop: CASSLDGQGPYEQYF. DNA of the CDR3: TGTGCCAGCAGCTTAGATGGCCAGGGCCCCTACGAGCAGTACTTC.

This clone has only one observation. V and J are TRBV24-1 and TRBJ2-3; 7 bases are shared with TRBD2. The CDR3 spans 15 residues. Trimming took 10 bases from V and 1 from J; bases not matched to a gene: 10. Germline V gives CDR1 KGHDR, CDR2 SFDVKD. The DNA for the CDR3 is TGTGCCACACGGGGCCTGGGGGGGGGCACAGATACGCAGTATTTT. This sequence encodes CATRGLGGGTDTQYF.

The rearrangement joins TRBV6-2 or TRBV6-3 to TRBJ2-3, with D possibly TRBD1 on 5 matching bases. The CDR3 spans 15 residues. Germline CDR1 and CDR2: MNHEY and SVGEGT. V lost 3 bases, J lost 0 bases, and 10 bases lay in between. The CDR3 DNA sequence: TGTGCCAGCAGTTATTCCAGGGAAAGCACAGATACGCAGTATTTT. This sequence encodes CASSYSRESTDTQYF.

The V and J genes are TRBV5-1 and TRBJ1-1, with 8 bases identical to TRBD1. Trimming removed 4 bases from V and 1 base from J; junction bases left unmatched: 6. Germline CDR1 and CDR2: SGHRS and YFSETQ. This CDR3 has 15 amino acids. The CDR3 DNA sequence: TGCGCCAGCAGCCCCGTCCAGGGGGCGAACACTGAAGCTTTCTTT. Translated: CASSPVQGANTEAFF.

This chain links TRBV6-5 with TRBJ1-3; possibly TRBD1 for D (6 bases). CDR3 length: 14 residues. From germline, CDR1 is MNHEY and CDR2 SVGAGI. Between the trimmed V and J ends, which lost 6 bases and 4 bases, there was a span of 13 bases. The CDR3 bases are TGTGCCAGCAGCGTCGGACAGTCCGGAAACACCATATATTTT. It translates to CASSVGQSGNTIYF.

V is TRBV7-2 and J is TRBJ2-5, with D perhaps matching TRBD1 or TRBD2 (5 bases each). The CDR3 is 15 residues long. Trimming stripped 1 base from V and 1 base from J, with 10 bases between. Germline values: CDR1 SGHTA, CDR2 FQGNSA. The CDR3 here is CASSLDVGRQETQYF. CDR3 bases: TGTGCCAGCAGCTTAGATGTGGGACGCCAAGAGACCCAGTACTTC.

The chain's CDR3 is CASSELAGGRIHQDTQYF. In DNA form, the CDR3 reads TGTGCCAGCAGCGAACTAGCGGGGGGGCGGATTCATCAAGATACGCAGTATTTT. The chain combines TRBV7-2 with TRBJ2-3, with 13 bases aligning to TRBD2. The germline V gene encodes CDR1 SGHTA and CDR2 FQGNSA. V gave up 5 bases and J gave up 5 bases; unmatched junction bases: 13. CDR3 size: 18 residues. Full variable domain (missing parts from reference TRBV7-2 and TRBJ2-3): GAGVSQSPSNKVTEKGKDVELRCDPISGHTALYWYRQSLGQGLEFLIYFQGNSAPDKSGLPSDRFSAERTGGSVSTLTIQRTQQEDSAVYLCASSELAGGRIHQDTQYFGPGTRLTVL.

The chain employs TRBV7-8 and TRBJ1-5; the D is unclear. CDR1 is SGHVS, CDR2 FQNEAQ, per germline. The CDR3 is 13 amino acids. The germline V and J ends were trimmed by 5 bases and 2 bases, with 7 bases remaining between them. CDR3 DNA sequence: TGTGCCAGCAGCCGGGCGGGCAATCAGCCCCAGCATTTT. Protein sequence: CASSRAGNQPQHF.

The chain carries TRBV7-8 and TRBJ2-6, with D unclear. Germline V gene lookup returns CDR1 SGHVS and CDR2 FQNEAQ. The CDR3 is made up of 15 amino acids. The germline V and J ends were trimmed by 1 base and 2 bases, with 6 bases remaining between them. CDR3 in DNA: TGTGCCAGCAGCTTAGATCGGGCTGGGGCCAACGTCCTGACTTTC. Its translation is CASSLDRAGANVLTF.

The chain employs TRBV4-3 and TRBJ2-1; 7 bases match TRBD1. CDR1 and CDR2 (germline): LGHNA, YSLEER. The CDR3 contains 20 residues. V trimming: 0 bases; J trimming: 5 bases; junction bases outside the gene matches: 19. The CDR3, as DNA: TGCGCCAGCAGCCAAGACCCGGCTAGTTTCCCAGGGGGATCCCACAATGAGCAGTTCTTC. This encodes CASSQDPASFPGGSHNEQFF.